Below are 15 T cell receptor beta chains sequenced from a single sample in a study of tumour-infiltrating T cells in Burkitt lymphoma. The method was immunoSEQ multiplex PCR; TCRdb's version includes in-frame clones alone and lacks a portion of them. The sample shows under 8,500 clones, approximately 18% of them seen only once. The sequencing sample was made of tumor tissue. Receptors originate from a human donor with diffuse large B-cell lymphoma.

The CDR3 nucleotides read TGTGCCAGCAGTTACTCGTGGGACAGTGAAATGAAGACCCAGTACTTC. Amino acid sequence: CASSYSWDSEMKTQYF. V usage is TRBV6-5 and J usage is TRBJ2-5; 7 nucleotides match TRBD1. Per germline, CDR1 MNHEY and CDR2 SVGAGI. This CDR3 has 16 residues. The V segment lost 0 bases and the J segment 6 bases; nucleotides outside the gene matches: 10.

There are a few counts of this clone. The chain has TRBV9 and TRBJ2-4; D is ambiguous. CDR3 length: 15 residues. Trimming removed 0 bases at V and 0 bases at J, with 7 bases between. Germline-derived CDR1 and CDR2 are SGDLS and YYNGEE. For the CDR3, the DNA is TGTGCCAGCAGCGTAGACCCGGTAGCCAAAAACATTCAGTACTTC. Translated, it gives CASSVDPVAKNIQYF. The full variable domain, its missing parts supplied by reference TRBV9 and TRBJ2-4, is DSGVTQTPKHLITATGQRVTLRCSPRSGDLSVYWYQQSLDQGLQFLIQYYNGEERAKGNILERFSAQQFPDLHSELNLSSLELGDSALYFCASSVDPVAKNIQYFGAGTRLSVL.

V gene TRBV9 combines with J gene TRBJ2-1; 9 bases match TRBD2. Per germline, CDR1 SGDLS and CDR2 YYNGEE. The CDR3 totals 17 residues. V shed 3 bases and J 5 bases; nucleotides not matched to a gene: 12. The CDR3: CASSDSPLAGEDNEQFF. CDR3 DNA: TGTGCCAGCAGCGACAGTCCTTTAGCGGGAGAGGACAATGAGCAGTTCTTC. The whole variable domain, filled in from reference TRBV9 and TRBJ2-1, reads DSGVTQTPKHLITATGQRVTLRCSPRSGDLSVYWYQQSLDQGLQFLIQYYNGEERAKGNILERFSAQQFPDLHSELNLSSLELGDSALYFCASSDSPLAGEDNEQFFGPGTRLTVL.

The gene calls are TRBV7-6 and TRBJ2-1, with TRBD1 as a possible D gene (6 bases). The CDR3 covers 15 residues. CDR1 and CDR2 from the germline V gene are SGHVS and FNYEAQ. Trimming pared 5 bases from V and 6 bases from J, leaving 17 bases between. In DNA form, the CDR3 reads TGTGCCAGCAGCCCCCTCCCCGGACAGATCAATGAGCAGTTCTTC. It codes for CASSPLPGQINEQFF.

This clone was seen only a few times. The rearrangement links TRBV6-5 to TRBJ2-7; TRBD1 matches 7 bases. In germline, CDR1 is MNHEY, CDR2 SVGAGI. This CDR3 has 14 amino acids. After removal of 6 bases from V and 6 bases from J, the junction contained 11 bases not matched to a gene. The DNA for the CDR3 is TGTGCCAGCAGCCCAGACCGGGACAGAGGCGAGCAGTACTTC. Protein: CASSPDRDRGEQYF.

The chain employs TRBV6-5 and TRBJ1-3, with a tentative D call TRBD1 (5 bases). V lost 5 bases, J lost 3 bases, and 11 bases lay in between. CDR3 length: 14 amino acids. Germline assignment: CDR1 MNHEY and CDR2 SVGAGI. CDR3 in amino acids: CASSDWGGGNTIYF. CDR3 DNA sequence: TGTGCCAGCAGTGATTGGGGGGGTGGAAACACCATATATTTT.

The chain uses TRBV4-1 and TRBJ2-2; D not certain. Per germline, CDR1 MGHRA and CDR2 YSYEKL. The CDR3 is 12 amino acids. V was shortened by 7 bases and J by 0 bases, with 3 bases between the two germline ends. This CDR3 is CASKTNTGELFF. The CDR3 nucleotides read TGCGCCAGCAAAACGAACACCGGGGAGCTGTTTTTT.

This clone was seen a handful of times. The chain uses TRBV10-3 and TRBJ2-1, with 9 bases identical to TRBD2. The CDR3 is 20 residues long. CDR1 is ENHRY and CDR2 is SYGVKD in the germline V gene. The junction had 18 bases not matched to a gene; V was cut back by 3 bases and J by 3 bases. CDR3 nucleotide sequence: TGTGCCATCAGTGATCGGGATAGCGGGAGCGGCGGCGCGAACTACAATGAGCAGTTCTTC. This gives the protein CAISDRDSGSGGANYNEQFF.

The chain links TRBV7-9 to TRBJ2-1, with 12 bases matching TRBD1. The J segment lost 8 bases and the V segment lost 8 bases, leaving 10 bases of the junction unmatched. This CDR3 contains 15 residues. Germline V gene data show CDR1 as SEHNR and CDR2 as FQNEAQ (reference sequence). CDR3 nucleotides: TGTGCCAGCCAACCCGGGACAGGGGGCATCGATGAGCAGTTCTTC. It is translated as CASQPGTGGIDEQFF.

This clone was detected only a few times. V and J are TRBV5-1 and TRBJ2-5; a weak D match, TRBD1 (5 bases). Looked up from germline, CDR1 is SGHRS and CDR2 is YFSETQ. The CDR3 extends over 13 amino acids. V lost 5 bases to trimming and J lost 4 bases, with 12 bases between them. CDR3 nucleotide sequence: TGCGCCAGCAGAATAGCTGGGGCAGAGACCCAGTACTTC. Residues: CASRIAGAETQYF.

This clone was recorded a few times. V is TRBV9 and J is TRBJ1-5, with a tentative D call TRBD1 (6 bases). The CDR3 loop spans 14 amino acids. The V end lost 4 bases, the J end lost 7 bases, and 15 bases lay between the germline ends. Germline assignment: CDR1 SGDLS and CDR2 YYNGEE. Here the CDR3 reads CASSNGQPGQPQHF. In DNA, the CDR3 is TGTGCCAGCAGCAACGGACAGCCGGGGCAGCCCCAGCATTTT.

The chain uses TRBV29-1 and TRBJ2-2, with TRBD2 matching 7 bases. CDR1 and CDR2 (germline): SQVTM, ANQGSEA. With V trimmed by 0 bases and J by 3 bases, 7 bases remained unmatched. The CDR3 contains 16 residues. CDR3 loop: CSVEDRSGVYTGELFF. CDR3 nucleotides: TGCAGCGTTGAAGATCGGAGCGGGGTATACACCGGGGAGCTGTTTTTT.

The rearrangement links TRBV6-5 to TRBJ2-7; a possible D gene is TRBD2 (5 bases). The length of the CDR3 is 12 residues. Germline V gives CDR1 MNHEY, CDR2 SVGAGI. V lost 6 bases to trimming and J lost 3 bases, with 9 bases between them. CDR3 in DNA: TGTGCCAGCAGATCCGGGGTCTACGAGCAGTACTTC. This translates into CASRSGVYEQYF.

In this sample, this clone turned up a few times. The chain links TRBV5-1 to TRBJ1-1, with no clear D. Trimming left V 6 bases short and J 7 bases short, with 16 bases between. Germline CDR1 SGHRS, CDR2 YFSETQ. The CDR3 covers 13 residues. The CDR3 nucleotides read TGCGCCAGCACAGATTTGGGGAGAGTTGAAGCTTTCTTT. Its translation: CASTDLGRVEAFF.

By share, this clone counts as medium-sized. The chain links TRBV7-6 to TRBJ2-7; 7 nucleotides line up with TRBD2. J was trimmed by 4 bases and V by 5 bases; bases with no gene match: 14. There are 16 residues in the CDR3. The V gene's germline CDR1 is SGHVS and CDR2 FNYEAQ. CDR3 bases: TGTGCCAGCAGCCCCGTCACGGGCGGGAGAGATTACGAGCAGTACTTC. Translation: CASSPVTGGRDYEQYF.